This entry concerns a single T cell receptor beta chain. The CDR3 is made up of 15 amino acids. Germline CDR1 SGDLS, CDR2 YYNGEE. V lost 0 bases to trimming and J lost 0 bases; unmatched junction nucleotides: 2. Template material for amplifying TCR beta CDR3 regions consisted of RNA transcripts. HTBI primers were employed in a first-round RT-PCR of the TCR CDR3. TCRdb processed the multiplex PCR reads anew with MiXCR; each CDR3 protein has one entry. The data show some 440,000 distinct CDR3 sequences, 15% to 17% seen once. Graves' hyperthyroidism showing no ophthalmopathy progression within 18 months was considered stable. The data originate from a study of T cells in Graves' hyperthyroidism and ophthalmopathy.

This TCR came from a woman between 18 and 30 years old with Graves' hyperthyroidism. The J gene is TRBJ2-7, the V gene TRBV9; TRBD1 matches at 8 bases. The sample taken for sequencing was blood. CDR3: CASSVEGTGSYEQYF. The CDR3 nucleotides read TGTGCCAGCAGCGTAGAGGGGACAGGCTCCTACGAGCAGTACTTC.